The 28 T cell receptor beta chains in this list originate from one sample, sequenced in a study of blood T cell repertoires in COVID-19. The data were produced by immunoSEQ multiplex PCR, yet TCRdb's version contains in-frame clones alone and is incomplete. The data hold about 78,000 clones, with around 80% observed a single time. Sequencing was done on a sample of peripheral blood. The receptors come from a man in his sixties with active or convalescent COVID-19.

The chain employs TRBV5-8 and TRBJ2-5; 14 nucleotides match TRBD2. There are 16 residues in the CDR3. Germline V CDR1 and CDR2: SGHTS, YDEGEE. The V gene end was trimmed by 0 bases and the J gene end by 2 bases; junction bases not matched to a gene: 0. CDR3 DNA sequence: TGTGCCAGCAGCTTGGGACTAGCGGGGGGGCAAGAGACCCAGTACTTC. Protein product: CASSLGLAGGQETQYF. Full variable domain (outside the CDR3, taken from reference TRBV5-8 and TRBJ2-5): EAGVTQSPTHLIKTRGQQATLRCSPISGHTSVYWYQQALGLGLQFLLWYDEGEERNRGNFPPRFSGRQFPNYSSELNVNALELEDSALYLCASSLGLAGGQETQYFGPGTRLLVL.

The rearrangement links TRBV9 to TRBJ2-1, with a tentative D call TRBD2 (6 bases). The V end was cut by 0 bases, the J end by 9 bases, with 10 bases between. The CDR3 length is 13 residues. The germline gives CDR1 SGDLS, CDR2 YYNGEE. DNA of the CDR3: TGTGCCAGCAGCGTAGTTGGGGGAGGTGAGCAGTTCTTC. It is translated as CASSVVGGGEQFF.

The V gene is TRBV6-6, the J gene TRBJ2-5, with 10 bases lining up with TRBD1. The CDR3 contains 14 residues. CDR1 and CDR2 from the germline V gene are MNHNY and SVGAGI (reference sequence). The V and J ends lost 5 bases and 5 bases, in that order; junction bases with no gene match: 5. DNA of the CDR3: TGTGCCAGCAGTACGACAGGGGGCTCGGAGACCCAGTACTTC. Residues: CASSTTGGSETQYF.

The V and J genes are TRBV6-6 and TRBJ1-2, with 8 bases that match TRBD1. Germline trimming cut 6 bases from V and 6 bases from J; bases unmatched to any gene: 9. CDR1 is MNHNY and CDR2 is SVGAGI in the germline V gene (reference sequence). The CDR3 covers 14 residues. The chain's CDR3 is CASSRGQGAHGYTF. As DNA, the CDR3 is TGTGCCAGCAGCCGTGGACAGGGTGCCCATGGCTACACCTTC.

The rearrangement uses TRBV6-2 or TRBV6-3 and TRBJ1-2; TRBD1 aligns across 10 bases. This CDR3 has 15 residues. From germline, CDR1 is MNHEY and CDR2 SVGEGT. Germline trimming cut 5 bases from V and 4 bases from J; bases unmatched to any gene: 7. CDR3 amino acids: CASSKDRGRSYGYTF. The CDR3 DNA reads TGTGCCAGCAGTAAAGACAGGGGGCGAAGCTATGGCTACACCTTC.

The chain recombines TRBV5-1 with TRBJ1-3; D gene unclear. The CDR3 is 14 residues long. CDR1 SGHRS and CDR2 YFSETQ come from the germline V gene. V lost 4 bases and J 0 bases, leaving 8 bases between the germline ends. The CDR3: CASSAASSGNTIYF. The CDR3 coding sequence is TGCGCCAGCAGCGCTGCGAGCTCTGGAAACACCATATATTTT.

The chain carries TRBV6-4 and TRBJ1-1, with 9 bases fitting TRBD1. CDR1 and CDR2 (germline): MRHNA, SNTAGT. The CDR3 covers 14 residues. V was clipped by 2 bases and J by 11 bases; unmatched bases: 9. The CDR3, as DNA: TGTGCCAGCAGTGACACCAACAGGGGGCTAGGGGCTTTCTTT. Protein: CASSDTNRGLGAFF.

The chain links TRBV19 to TRBJ2-7; possible D gene TRBD2, 6 bases. V was trimmed by 3 bases and J by 4 bases, leaving 13 bases between them. The germline V gene encodes CDR1 LNHDA and CDR2 SQIVND (reference sequence). This CDR3 spans 14 amino acids. The CDR3 spells CASSIGTGRYEQYF. The CDR3 DNA follows: TGTGCCAGTAGTATTGGGACGGGGAGGTACGAGCAGTACTTC.

This rearrangement joins TRBV18 to TRBJ1-5; tentative D call: TRBD1 (6 bases). This CDR3 region has 13 residues. The V end lost 3 bases, the J end lost 8 bases, and 11 bases lay between the germline ends. The germline V gene encodes CDR1 KGHSH and CDR2 LQKENI. Here the CDR3 DNA reads TGTGCCAGCTCACCTACAGGGCTGGAGCCCCAGCATTTT. Translating gives CASSPTGLEPQHF.

The V gene is TRBV9, the J gene TRBJ2-7; D remains ambiguous. Trimming removed 0 bases from V and 0 bases from J, with 7 bases in between. CDR1 SGDLS and CDR2 YYNGEE come from the germline V gene. This CDR3 spans 14 amino acids. DNA for the CDR3: TGTGCCAGCAGCGTAGATTCGAGCTCCTACGAGCAGTACTTC. Translation: CASSVDSSSYEQYF.

The rearrangement joins TRBV6-2 or TRBV6-3 to TRBJ2-5; 10 bases fit TRBD2. In germline, CDR1 is MNHEY, CDR2 SVGEGT. CDR3 length equals 16 residues. V lost 4 bases and J lost 3; bases outside the gene matches: 8. The CDR3 loop is CASSFSSGGVKETQYF. CDR3 sequence (DNA): TGTGCCAGCAGTTTCTCTAGCGGGGGAGTAAAAGAGACCCAGTACTTC.

The V call is TRBV18, the J call TRBJ2-7, with TRBD2 identical over 7 bases. CDR1 KGHSH and CDR2 LQKENI come from the germline V gene. CDR3 length equals 13 residues. The ends lost 3 bases at V and 2 bases at J; junction bases unmatched: 1. CDR3 sequence: CASSPGGTYEQYF. The CDR3 DNA follows: TGTGCCAGCTCACCCGGGGGGACCTACGAGCAGTACTTC.

The chain joins TRBV18 to TRBJ2-3; TRBD1 agrees at 11 bases. This CDR3 comprises 15 residues. Germline CDR1 reads KGHSH; CDR2 reads LQKENI. With V trimmed by 0 bases and J by 4 bases, 0 bases remained unmatched. CDR3: CASSPPGQGADTQYF. DNA of the CDR3: TGTGCCAGCTCACCACCGGGACAGGGGGCAGATACGCAGTATTTT.

The V call is TRBV6-5, the J call TRBJ1-1; D is perhaps TRBD1 (5 bases). CDR3 length equals 14 residues. Germline lookup yields CDR1 MNHEY and CDR2 SVGAGI. The V and J ends lost 2 bases and 2 bases respectively, with 9 bases between them. CDR3 nucleotides: TGTGCCAGCAGTTACAGGCAGGGAAACACTGAAGCTTTCTTT. Translated: CASSYRQGNTEAFF.

CDR3 in amino acids: CASSLAGTGEEKLFF. The CDR3 DNA is TGTGCCAGCAGTCTGGCGGGGACAGGGGAAGAAAAACTGTTTTTT. The V and J genes are TRBV5-8 and TRBJ1-4, with TRBD1 matching 10 bases. The CDR3 loop spans 15 amino acids. V gave up 5 bases and J gave up 8 bases; unmatched junction bases: 9. CDR1 and CDR2 from the germline V gene are SGHTS and YDEGEE.

V usage is TRBV7-9 and J usage is TRBJ1-1; 9 bases align to TRBD1. Germline CDR1 reads SEHNR; CDR2 reads FQNEAQ (reference sequence). J gave up 5 bases and V 5 bases, and 6 bases lay outside the gene matches. The CDR3 runs 14 residues. The DNA for the CDR3 is TGTGCCAGCAGCCCGGACAGGGGATTTACTGAAGCTTTCTTT. It yields the protein CASSPDRGFTEAFF.

The genes are TRBV7-9 and TRBJ1-4; TRBD1 agrees at 11 bases. This CDR3 is built from 14 residues. The junction had 3 bases not matched to a gene; V was cut back by 5 bases and J by 7 bases. Looked up from germline, CDR1 is SEHNR and CDR2 is FQNEAQ (reference sequence). The CDR3 spells CASSRGQGGEKLFF. The DNA of the CDR3 is TGTGCCAGCAGCAGGGGACAGGGGGGTGAAAAACTGTTTTTT. Based on the CDR3 plus reference TRBV7-9 and TRBJ1-4, the full variable domain is DTGVSQNPRHKITKRGQNVTFRCDPISEHNRLYWYRQTLGQGPEFLTYFQNEAQLEKSRLLSDRFSAERPKGSFSTLEIQRTEQGDSAMYLCASSRGQGGEKLFFGSGTQLSVL.

This clone was picked up a small number of times. V gene TRBV19 combines with J gene TRBJ2-1; 9 nucleotides agree with TRBD2. Germline loops: CDR1 LNHDA, CDR2 SQIVND (reference sequence). The ends lost 6 bases at V and 5 bases at J; junction bases unmatched: 8. The CDR3 loop spans 15 amino acids. In DNA form, the CDR3 reads TGTGCCAGTAGCTTAACTAGCGGGCGCAACAATGAGCAGTTCTTC. Translation gives CASSLTSGRNNEQFF.

The chain links TRBV10-3 to TRBJ2-5; D is perhaps TRBD1 (5 bases). V lost 0 bases and J lost 1, with 9 bases in between. CDR1 and CDR2 (germline): ENHRY, SYGVKD. The CDR3 extends over 15 amino acids. CDR3 coding DNA: TGTGCCATCAGTGAGTCAGTAGGGGTCCAAGAGACCCAGTACTTC. This sequence encodes CAISESVGVQETQYF.

The genes are TRBV4-2 and TRBJ1-6; possible D gene TRBD1, 6 bases. CDR1 is LGHNA, CDR2 YNFKEQ, per germline. This CDR3 contains 19 residues. V shed 4 bases and J shed 5 bases, with 24 bases lying between them. The CDR3 protein is CASSLTRGSPRTDNSPLHF. CDR3 DNA sequence: TGTGCCAGCAGCCTCACCCGAGGATCCCCCCGGACAGATAATTCACCCCTCCACTTT.

The V gene is TRBV3-1 (or the pseudogene TRBV3-2), the J gene TRBJ2-1, with TRBD2 matching over 11 bases. The ends lost 3 bases at V and 3 bases at J; junction bases unmatched: 7. This CDR3 is built from 17 residues. The germline gives CDR1 LGHDT, CDR2 YNNKEL (reference sequence). CDR3 in amino acids: CASSHYSGGAGYNEQFF. The CDR3 region has the DNA TGTGCCAGCAGCCATTATAGCGGGGGGGCGGGCTACAATGAGCAGTTCTTC.

In its sample, this clone was seen once. The chain has TRBV7-2 and TRBJ1-4; tentative D call: TRBD1 (6 bases). V was pared by 8 bases and J by 7 bases, with 17 bases between. Germline loops: CDR1 SGHTA, CDR2 FQGNSA. The CDR3 loop spans 14 amino acids. The CDR3 spells CASRPWGLGEKLFF. The CDR3 coding sequence is TGTGCCAGCCGACCGTGGGGGCTTGGTGAAAAACTGTTTTTT.

V usage is TRBV29-1 and J usage is TRBJ1-1; TRBD1 is a possible D gene (5 bases). V was trimmed by 7 bases and J by 8 bases, leaving 20 bases between them. The CDR3 consists of 13 residues. CDR1 SQVTM and CDR2 ANQGSEA come from the germline V gene. As DNA, the CDR3 is TGCAGCGCCCTAGGGGTTCCTGGCGCCGAAGCTTTCTTT. This encodes CSALGVPGAEAFF.

The chain employs TRBV20-1 and TRBJ1-2; D is ambiguous. Germline V gives CDR1 DFQATT, CDR2 SNEGSKA (reference sequence). Deletions cut 5 bases from V and 6 bases from J, with 7 bases between. CDR3 length: 10 amino acids. The CDR3 sequence: CSAPMDGYTF. The CDR3 bases are TGCAGTGCTCCTATGGATGGCTACACCTTC.

Of note for this clone: Other DNA sequences from this sample encode an identical CDR3 as well. This rearrangement joins TRBV12-3 or TRBV12-4 to TRBJ1-1; TRBD1 matches 10 bases. The CDR3 has 13 residues. J was trimmed by 4 bases and V by 6 bases; bases with no gene match: 2. CDR3 DNA: TGTGCCAGCAGCCGGGACAGGGGCACTGAAGCTTTCTTT. Encoded protein: CASSRDRGTEAFF.

The chain carries TRBV19 and TRBJ2-7; 7 positions agree with TRBD1. CDR1 is LNHDA, CDR2 SQIVND, per germline (reference sequence). V shed 8 bases and J 5 bases; nucleotides not matched to a gene: 6. The CDR3 is 12 residues long. In nucleotides, the CDR3 is TGTGCCAGTCGACAGGGAATGCACGAGCAGTACTTC. This translates into CASRQGMHEQYF. The variable domain in full, completed from reference TRBV19 and TRBJ2-7, reads DGGITQSPKYLFRKEGQNVTLSCEQNLNHDAMYWYRQDPGQGLRLIYYSQIVNDFQKGDIAEGYSVSREKKESFPLTVTSAQKNPTAFYLCASRQGMHEQYFGPGTRLTVT.

The J gene is TRBJ2-3, the V gene TRBV7-3; D is uncertain. This CDR3 comprises 13 residues. Germline CDR1 and CDR2: SGHTA and FQGTGA. The V end was cut by 5 bases, the J end by 3 bases, with 9 bases between. CDR3 region: CASSASRTDTQYF. CDR3 DNA sequence: TGTGCCAGCAGCGCTTCTAGAACAGATACGCAGTATTTT.

This clone was counted only a few times. The chain combines TRBV6-6 with TRBJ1-1; TRBD1 matches 7 bases. The V gene end was trimmed by 2 bases and the J gene end by 1 base; junction bases not matched to a gene: 1. Per germline, CDR1 MNHNY and CDR2 SVGAGI (reference sequence). The CDR3 extends over 14 amino acids. The CDR3 loop is CASSYRDRNTEAFF. The CDR3 DNA reads TGTGCCAGCAGTTACAGGGACAGGAACACTGAAGCTTTCTTT.